The clone carrying this T cell receptor beta chain showed up many times. As yet, its antigen is unknown. The sample is drawn from a study of Graves' ophthalmopathy and Graves' hyperthyroidism. Study conclusions and caveats: Ophthalmopathy progression cases were predicted by the model with approximately 66% sensitivity and approximately 76% specificity.

Per the germline V gene, CDR1 is MNHEY and CDR2 is SVGAGI. V lost 5 bases and J 3 bases, leaving 10 bases between the germline ends. The CDR3 contains 14 residues. CDR3 regions of TCR beta were amplified from RNA transcripts. Amplification began with first-round RT-PCR using HTBI primers, then second-round multiplex PCR was performed. TCRdb itself ran the multiplex PCR reads through MiXCR, one entry per CDR3 protein. This repertoire shows 1 million to 1.3 million distinct CDR3 sequences, 35% to 40% found once; its top ten account for around 10%. Orbital computed tomography and thyroid ultrasound, along with TRAb, serum thyroxine and clinical symptoms, underpinned diagnosis.

The sequencing input was peripheral blood or thyroid tissue (not recorded which). The receptor comes from an adult man with Graves' hyperthyroidism. The gene calls are TRBV6-5 and TRBJ2-2; D possibly uses TRBD1 or TRBD2 (5 bases each). The CDR3 region has the DNA TGTGCCAGCAGTGATCAGGGACACACCGGGGAGCTGTTTTTT. This encodes CASSDQGHTGELFF.